This T cell receptor (beta chain) was documented in a study of blood T cell repertoires in COVID-19. Study summary: The United States, Italy and Spain were the sources of the acute and convalescent COVID-19 samples. The cDNA or gDNA used as material had been derived from T cells, B-cell-depleted T cells, or PBMCs.

As originally analysed: Reference gene primer amplification gave estimated nucleated cell counts. Sequenced by immunoSEQ multiplex PCR; TCRdb stores in-frame clones only, minus some. From that table come the V and J calls and clone size; the DNA was used to work out D and trimming. This sample has tens of thousands of clones, with around 90% found just once. CDR1 SEHNR and CDR2 FQNEAQ come from the germline V gene (reference sequence). V lost 1 base and J lost 1, with 5 bases in between. The CDR3 is 15 residues long. This TCR came from a human donor in a cohort sampled during active COVID-19. The material sequenced was peripheral blood. This sequence joins TRBV7-9 and TRBJ2-6; no firm D call. The CDR3 reads CASSLVSSGANVLTF. The CDR3 DNA reads TGTGCCAGCAGCTTAGTGTCATCTGGGGCCAACGTCCTGACTTTC.